The clone carrying this T cell receptor (beta chain) was detected only a few times. The antigen remains undetermined. The sample belongs to a study of CD8 T cells in ankylosing spondylitis. TCR beta libraries were made by quantitative 5'-RACE with molecular barcodes. TCRdb processed the 5' RACE reads anew with MiXCR; each CDR3 protein has one entry. The sample yields 200,000 to 250,000 distinct CDR3 sequences, 15% to 20% seen once. Study-wide points: A TCR beta motif of 8 or 9 highly homologous variants appeared characteristic of ankylosing spondylitis blood. According to the report, clones linked to the disease were significantly enriched in matched synovial fluid samples taken from ankylosing spondylitis patients. Previously reported in reactive arthritis synovial fluid and blood were some of the motif variants.

This clonotype originated in a male donor with ankylosing spondylitis. The sequenced sample consisted of blood, either unsorted or a sorted T cell fraction (not recorded which).

The CDR3, as DNA: TGCAGCGTCCTGATGGGGAGCGGGGAGCTGTTTTTT. Protein sequence: CSVLMGSGELFF. V gene TRBV29-1 combines with J gene TRBJ2-2; a weak D match, TRBD2 (5 bases). The CDR3 is 12 amino acids. CDR1 and CDR2 from the germline V gene are SQVTM and ANQGSEA. Trimming removed 6 bases from V and 7 bases from J, with 12 bases in between.